This TCR beta chain is from a study of blood T cell repertoires in COVID-19. Looking at the study overall: Both acute and convalescent COVID-19 samples were obtained from the United States, Italy and Spain. Sources were T cells, B-cell-depleted T cells, or PBMCs; the material itself was cDNA or gDNA.

In the original processing: From reference gene primer amplification, estimates of nucleated cell counts were derived. Libraries were prepared by immunoSEQ multiplex PCR; TCRdb keeps only in-frame clonotypes and omits some of them. V, J and clone size were drawn from that table, and D and trimming were deduced from the DNA. Of about 220,000 clones listed, more than 75% are singletons. The CDR3 sequence is 14 residues long. The germline gives CDR1 SGHRS, CDR2 YFSETQ. V was clipped by 7 bases and J by 2 bases, with 15 bases between them. V gene TRBV5-1 combines with J gene TRBJ2-5; D possibly corresponds to TRBD2 (5 bases). The specimen was peripheral blood. The TCR originated in a human donor in a cohort sampled during active COVID-19. CDR3 DNA sequence: TGCGCCAGCCGGGGTCTGGCGACACAAGAGACCCAGTACTTC. Residues: CASRGLATQETQYF.